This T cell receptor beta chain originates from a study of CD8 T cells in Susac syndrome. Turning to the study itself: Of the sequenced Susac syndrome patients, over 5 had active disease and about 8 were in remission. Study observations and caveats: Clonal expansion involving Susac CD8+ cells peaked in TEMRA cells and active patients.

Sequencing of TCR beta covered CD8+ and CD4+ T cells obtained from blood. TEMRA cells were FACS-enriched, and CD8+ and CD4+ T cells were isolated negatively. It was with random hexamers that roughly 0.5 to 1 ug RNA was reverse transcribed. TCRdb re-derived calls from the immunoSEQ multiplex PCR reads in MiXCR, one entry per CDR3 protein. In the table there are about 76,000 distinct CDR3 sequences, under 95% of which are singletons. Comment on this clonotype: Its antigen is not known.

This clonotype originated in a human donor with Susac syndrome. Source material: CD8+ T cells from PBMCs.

CDR3: CASRDGLVNEQFF. CDR3 nucleotide sequence: TGTGCCAGCAGGGACGGATTGGTTAATGAGCAGTTCTTC. V and J are TRBV6-5 and TRBJ2-1; D not resolved. Trimming removed 6 bases at V and 7 bases at J, with 13 bases between. Germline CDR1 and CDR2: MNHEY and SVGAGI. The CDR3 sequence is 13 residues long.